The 18 T cell receptor beta chains below were found in one sample sequenced in a study of cytomegalovirus exposure and HLA in healthy donors. This PCR relied on a set of 60 Vbeta primers and 13 Jbeta primers. The protocol was immunoSEQ multiplex PCR, while the TCRdb copy is restricted to in-frame clones and leaves out a portion. The table lists roughly 190,000 clones. The specimen was PBMCs. The receptors stem from a woman aged 18-29 years in good health and CMV-seropositive.

The genes are TRBV7-9 and TRBJ1-2; the match to TRBD1 covers 10 bases. This CDR3 region has 16 residues. V lost 4 bases to trimming and J lost 4 bases; unmatched junction nucleotides: 9. Germline lookup yields CDR1 SEHNR and CDR2 FQNEAQ (reference sequence). The CDR3 loop is CASSSPRTGGLYGYTF. The CDR3 DNA sequence: TGTGCCAGCAGCTCTCCCCGGACAGGGGGACTCTATGGCTACACCTTC.

This chain joins TRBV5-1 and TRBJ2-3, with D uncertain. The germline gives CDR1 SGHRS, CDR2 YFSETQ. V dropped 5 bases and J dropped 6 bases, with 7 bases sitting between them. The CDR3 has 11 residues. The CDR3 spells CASSSQDTQYF. CDR3 DNA sequence: TGCGCCAGCAGTTCCCAGGATACGCAGTATTTT.

The rearrangement links TRBV10-3 to TRBJ1-3; 8 nucleotides align to TRBD1. This CDR3 is built from 14 residues. The trim removed 10 bases at V and 2 bases at J, leaving 7 bases unmatched. Germline loops: CDR1 ENHRY, CDR2 SYGVKD. CDR3 nucleotides: TGTGCCACCACTGACAGGGGACCTGGAAACACCATATATTTT. Translation gives CATTDRGPGNTIYF.

The chain has TRBV21-1 and TRBJ2-7; the tabulated D call, TRBD1, remains unverified against the DNA. TRBV21-1 is a documented pseudogene. The CDR3 consists of 14 residues. CDR3 in amino acids: CASSNWDRSYEQYF. The CDR3 nucleotides read TGTGCCAGCAGCAACTGGGACAGATCCTACGAGCAGTACTTC.

The V call is TRBV29-1, the J call TRBJ2-5; 9 positions match TRBD2. Judging by the DNA end, TRBJ2-7 fits better; the J call may be wrong. The CDR3 covers 16 residues. Germline loops: CDR1 SQVTM, CDR2 ANQGSEA. The DNA for the CDR3 is TGCAGCGTGCAAGGTGGTGGAGCGGGAGGAACCTACGAGCAGTACTTC. Its translation is CSVQGGGAGGTYEQYF.

V gene TRBV19 combines with J gene TRBJ2-6, with 11 bases lining up with TRBD1. Trimming removed 4 bases from V and 1 base from J; junction bases left unmatched: 3. The CDR3 sequence is 17 residues long. The germline V gene has CDR1 LNHDA and CDR2 SQIVND (reference sequence). CDR3 DNA: TGTGCCAGTAGTAGGGGACAGGGGGTATCTGGGGCCAACGTCCTGACTTTC. Translation: CASSRGQGVSGANVLTF.

This rearrangement joins TRBV5-1 to TRBJ2-7, with TRBD2 matching 8 bases. J gave up 0 bases and V 4 bases, and 15 bases lay outside the gene matches. This CDR3 contains 18 residues. CDR1 and CDR2 from the germline V gene are SGHRS and YFSETQ. This chain's CDR3 is CASSIGLAAQGSSYEQYF. DNA for the CDR3: TGCGCCAGCAGCATAGGACTAGCAGCGCAGGGGAGCTCCTACGAGCAGTACTTC.

A remark on this clone: Since the CDR3 does not end with the conserved phenylalanine or tryptophan, this likely comes from a read error. The chain employs TRBV11-3 and TRBJ2-7; 10 bases align to TRBD2. The junction had 16 bases not matched to a gene; V was cut back by 2 bases and J by 0 bases. CDR1 is SGHNT, CDR2 YENEEA, per germline. CDR3 size: 20 residues. The CDR3 sequence: CASSLTGLGSGGTSSYEQYL. The CDR3, as DNA: TGTGCCAGCAGCTTAACTGGACTAGGTAGCGGGGGGACCAGCTCCTACGAGCAGTACCTC.

This chain links TRBV7-8 with TRBJ2-1; TRBD2 matches at 14 bases. Germline V CDR1 and CDR2: SGHVS, FQNEAQ. This CDR3 region has 17 residues. J lost 1 base, V lost 5 bases, and 4 bases had no gene match. CDR3 sequence reads: CASSETSGRASYNEQFF. In nucleotides, the CDR3 is TGTGCCAGCAGCGAGACTAGCGGGAGGGCTTCCTACAATGAGCAGTTCTTC.

The chain is built from TRBV14 and TRBJ2-2, with D tentatively TRBD2 (5 bases). V gave up 5 bases and J gave up 1 base, with 11 bases separating them. This CDR3 region has 15 residues. Germline values: CDR1 SGHDN, CDR2 FVKESK. The DNA for the CDR3 is TGTGCCAGCAGCTTTCTCGGGGTGAACACCGGGGAGCTGTTTTTT. Translated: CASSFLGVNTGELFF.

The chain carries TRBV18 and TRBJ2-5; D might be TRBD1 (5 bases). The last part of the DNA fits TRBJ2-7 better; the J call may be wrong. In germline, CDR1 is KGHSH, CDR2 LQKENI. The CDR3 covers 15 residues. The chain's CDR3 is CASSPREQAIYEQYF. CDR3 nucleotide sequence: TGTGCCAGCTCACCACGGGAACAGGCGATCTACGAGCAGTACTTC.

V gene TRBV14 combines with J gene TRBJ2-7, with D tentatively TRBD1 (6 bases). CDR1 and CDR2 (germline): SGHDN, FVKESK. Trimming took 4 bases from V and 9 from J, leaving 16 bases between them. The CDR3 is made up of 13 amino acids. In nucleotides, the CDR3 is TGTGCCAGCAGCCCTTCCGGGACACCCAGGCAGTACTTC. This codes for CASSPSGTPRQYF. The full variable domain, in which reference TRBV14 and TRBJ2-7 provide the parts outside the CDR3, is EAGVTQFPSHSVIEKGQTVTLRCDPISGHDNLYWYRRVMGKEIKFLLHFVKESKQDESGMPNNRFLAERTGGTYSTLKVQPAELEDSGVYFCASSPSGTPRQYFGPGTRLTVT.

On this clone: The germline gene is not matched at one end of the junction; a read error may be the cause. Other nucleotide sequences in the sample specify the same CDR3. The genes are TRBV5-1 and TRBJ1-1; 9 bases line up with TRBD1. Germline CDR1 and CDR2: SGHRS and YFSETQ. CDR3 size: 14 residues. The DNA of the CDR3 is TGCGCCAGCTGCTCCGGACAGGGGAACACCGAAGCTTTCTTT. Translation gives CASCSGQGNTEAFF.

This chain uses TRBV6-1 with TRBJ1-3; tentative D call: TRBD1 (5 bases). The germline V gene encodes CDR1 MNHNS and CDR2 SASEGT. This CDR3 is built from 14 residues. V was trimmed by 4 bases and J by 2 bases, leaving 9 bases between them. CDR3 residues: CASSGGRTGNTIYF. CDR3 nucleotides: TGTGCCAGCAGTGGGGGCAGGACTGGAAACACCATATATTTT.

The gene calls are TRBV5-1 and TRBJ1-1, with a possible D match to TRBD1 (6 bases). The CDR3 sequence is 13 residues long. Germline V gives CDR1 SGHRS, CDR2 YFSETQ. Between the trimmed V and J ends, which lost 4 bases and 0 bases, there was a span of 7 bases. The chain's CDR3 is CASSRQVNTEAFF. CDR3 coding DNA: TGCGCCAGCAGCCGACAGGTGAACACTGAAGCTTTCTTT.

The chain has TRBV18 and TRBJ1-2, with 8 bases matching TRBD1. Germline V lookup: CDR1 KGHSH, CDR2 LQKENI. There are 15 residues in the CDR3. The J segment lost 5 bases and the V segment lost 5 bases, leaving 10 bases of the junction unmatched. CDR3 DNA sequence: TGTGCCAGCTCATCGACAGGGGATGTTCAATATGGCTACACCTTC. Translated: CASSSTGDVQYGYTF.

The chain has TRBV5-6 and TRBJ2-2, with D perhaps matching TRBD1 (5 bases). The CDR3 is made up of 16 amino acids. Per germline, CDR1 SGHDT and CDR2 YYEEEE. Trimming stripped 2 bases from V and 0 bases from J, with 11 bases between. The CDR3 DNA follows: TGTGCCAGCAGCTTTTCAGGGCTGGCGAACACCGGGGAGCTGTTTTTT. Encoded protein: CASSFSGLANTGELFF.

Of note for this clone: The conserved closing phenylalanine or tryptophan is absent in this CDR3, likely reflecting a read error. The rearrangement joins TRBV5-1 to TRBJ1-2; 10 bases align to TRBD1. The CDR3 is made up of 13 amino acids. J lost 8 bases, V lost 4 bases, and 5 bases had no gene match. Germline V gene data show CDR1 as SGHRS and CDR2 as YFSETQ. The DNA of the CDR3 is TGCGCCAGCAGCGCCGGGACAGGGGAGGGCTACACCCTC. As protein: CASSAGTGEGYTL.